This T cell receptor (beta chain) was profiled in a study of cytomegalovirus exposure and HLA in healthy donors. PCR employed 60 Vbeta and 13 Jbeta primers. Some clones are missing from TCRdb's copy, which holds only in-frame ones; the method was immunoSEQ multiplex PCR. The profile shows about 150,000 clones, about 74% of them singletons. Germline V lookup: CDR1 SGHNT, CDR2 YYREEE (reference sequence). The CDR3 contains 13 residues. With 3 bases clipped from V and 9 bases from J, the junction kept 5 bases outside the gene matches. Study-wide findings and caveats: As a later analysis revealed, most CMV-associated TCR beta chains appeared HLA-restricted. The dataset shows that most TCR sequences were rare, while some public TCRs occurred in many donors. Reportedly, fewer N-insertions than the approximately 690-donor mean appeared in an Asian-associated ancestry cluster in a later analysis.

On this clone itself: Its antigen is undetermined.

The chain carries TRBV5-4 and TRBJ1-5, with 8 bases matching TRBD1. Sequencing was carried out using PBMCs. This TCR was recovered from a woman aged 40 to 55 in good health and CMV-seronegative. The CDR3 DNA reads as TGTGCCAGCAGCTCGACAGGGGACGGGCCCCAGCATTTT. Its translation is CASSSTGDGPQHF.